These 22 T cell receptor beta chains were all obtained from the same sample, sequenced in a study of T cells after yellow fever vaccination. TCRdb processed the 5' RACE reads anew with MiXCR; each CDR3 protein has one entry. The profile shows around 320,000 distinct CDR3 sequences, roughly 10% of them singletons. Material: CD4+ T cells sorted from PBMCs, obtained 45 days after the yellow fever booster vaccination. These receptors were taken from a man aged 18 to 30 who received the YFV17D yellow fever vaccine.

This clonotype occurred a few times. The chain joins TRBV6-2 or TRBV6-3 to TRBJ2-3; D possibly uses TRBD1 or TRBD2 (5 bases each). The CDR3 length is 14 residues. Germline loops: CDR1 MNHEY, CDR2 SVGEGT. Trimming removed 6 bases from V and 4 bases from J, with 14 bases in between. The CDR3 nucleotides are TGTGCCAGCAGCTCGGGGACCGCCCCAGATACGCAGTATTTT. It codes for CASSSGTAPDTQYF.

There are a few counts of this clonotype. The CDR3 sequence: CSAAEQAGANVLTF. The CDR3 region has the DNA TGCAGTGCCGCGGAACAGGCTGGGGCCAACGTCCTGACTTTC. J is TRBJ2-6 and V is TRBV20-1; tentative D call: TRBD1 (5 bases). Germline CDR1 and CDR2: DFQATT and SNEGSKA (reference sequence). The CDR3 length is 14 residues. V lost 6 bases and J lost 2, with 11 bases in between.

This clonotype was recorded many times. As DNA, the CDR3 is TGTGCCAGCTCACCCGGGACAGAAAATGAAAAACTGTTTTTT. This translates into CASSPGTENEKLFF. The chain joins TRBV18 to TRBJ1-4; 7 bases are shared with TRBD1. The length of the CDR3 is 14 residues. The trim removed 3 bases at V and 5 bases at J, leaving 3 bases unmatched. CDR1 is KGHSH and CDR2 is LQKENI in the germline V gene.

This clonotype appeared many times. This chain links TRBV20-1 with TRBJ2-5; 7 bases agree with TRBD2. V lost 0 bases, J lost 9 bases, and 16 bases stayed unmatched. The CDR3 loop spans 16 amino acids. Germline values: CDR1 DFQATT, CDR2 SNEGSKA (reference sequence). This CDR3 is CSARDRVAGTPVAQYF. The CDR3 nucleotides read TGCAGTGCTAGAGATCGGGTAGCGGGCACTCCCGTGGCCCAGTACTTC.

This clonotype was found once. The genes are TRBV6-6 and TRBJ2-3; D is unresolved. Germline V lookup: CDR1 MNHNY, CDR2 SVGAGI (reference sequence). The CDR3 extends over 14 amino acids. V was trimmed by 4 bases and J by 1 base, leaving 9 bases between them. The CDR3 loop is CASSWVGGTDTQYF. For the CDR3, the DNA is TGTGCCAGCAGTTGGGTAGGTGGCACAGATACGCAGTATTTT.

This clonotype was counted a few times. This chain connects TRBV5-1 to TRBJ1-2; TRBD1 matches at 7 bases. V trimming: 4 bases; J trimming: 3 bases; junction bases outside the gene matches: 6. Germline CDR1 and CDR2: SGHRS and YFSETQ. The CDR3 consists of 14 residues. The CDR3 nucleotides read TGCGCCAGCAGCCTGACAGGGAGAGACTATGGCTACACCTTC. Amino acid sequence: CASSLTGRDYGYTF.

Only a few counts were recorded for this clonotype. The genes are TRBV9 and TRBJ2-4; perhaps TRBD1 as D (6 bases). The germline V and J ends were trimmed by 0 bases and 5 bases, with 12 bases remaining between them. This CDR3 contains 15 residues. The germline gives CDR1 SGDLS, CDR2 YYNGEE. The CDR3 coding sequence is TGTGCCAGCAGCGTAGACCAGGGGTGGCAAAACATTCAGTACTTC. This gives the protein CASSVDQGWQNIQYF.

The rearrangement uses TRBV6-1 and TRBJ2-7; unclear D gene. V lost 4 bases and J 3 bases, leaving 13 bases between the germline ends. Germline assignment: CDR1 MNHNS and CDR2 SASEGT. This CDR3 region has 14 residues. This chain's CDR3 is CASSGNGQDYEQYV. For the CDR3, the DNA is TGTGCCAGCAGTGGGAACGGGCAGGACTACGAGCAGTACGTC.

The genes are TRBV6-5 and TRBJ2-4; D unresolved. Trimming removed 0 bases from V and 1 base from J, with 13 bases in between. CDR1 and CDR2 from the germline V gene are MNHEY and SVGAGI. The CDR3 spans 17 residues. The DNA for the CDR3 is TGTGCCAGCAGTTACTCCGGGCTATATCAGGCCAAAAACATTCAGTACTTC. It codes for CASSYSGLYQAKNIQYF.

The J gene is TRBJ2-2, the V gene TRBV19; the D call may be TRBD1 or TRBD2 (5 bases each). The germline V and J ends were trimmed by 9 bases and 0 bases, with 14 bases remaining between them. The CDR3 contains 15 residues. The germline CDR1 and CDR2 sequences are LNHDA and SQIVND (reference sequence). CDR3: CASLTGTANTGELFF. The CDR3 DNA is TGTGCCAGCCTAACCGGGACGGCGAACACCGGGGAGCTGTTTTTT.

J is TRBJ1-2 and V is TRBV18; D unclear. The CDR3 sequence is 14 residues long. Germline-derived CDR1 and CDR2 are KGHSH and LQKENI. Trimming cost V 5 bases and J 6 bases, with 16 bases left between them. The chain's CDR3 is CASSFGRLENGYTF. CDR3 DNA sequence: TGTGCCAGCTCATTCGGACGGTTGGAGAATGGCTACACCTTC.

The chain is built from TRBV6-2 or TRBV6-3 and TRBJ2-2, with D maybe TRBD1 (6 bases). CDR1 and CDR2 from the germline V gene are MNHEY and SVGEGT. This CDR3 has 16 amino acids. The V and J ends lost 6 bases and 5 bases respectively, with 19 bases between them. CDR3 protein: CASRPPGQGNTGELFF. CDR3 in DNA: TGTGCCAGCAGACCGCCGGGGCAGGGGAATACCGGGGAGCTGTTTTTT.

The chain links TRBV18 to TRBJ2-1; D is ambiguous. Trimming took 0 bases from V and 9 from J, leaving 12 bases between them. The CDR3 contains 14 residues. Per the germline V gene, CDR1 is KGHSH and CDR2 is LQKENI. The CDR3 region is CASSPPFEGAEQFF. The CDR3 bases are TGTGCCAGCTCACCACCGTTTGAAGGAGCTGAGCAGTTCTTC.

This clonotype came up a few times. The CDR3: CASSLNPATEAFF. CDR3 in DNA: TGTGCCAGCAGCTTAAATCCAGCAACTGAAGCTTTCTTT. This sequence joins TRBV7-9 and TRBJ1-1, with D unclear. The V gene's germline CDR1 is SEHNR and CDR2 FQNEAQ (reference sequence). The ends were cut back, 2 bases at V and 5 bases at J, with 9 bases in the middle. The CDR3 extends over 13 amino acids.

This clonotype was counted only a few times. V and J are TRBV20-1 and TRBJ1-1; D perhaps matches TRBD1 (6 bases). Trimming cost V 6 bases and J 0 bases, with 14 bases left between them. The CDR3 length is 14 residues. Per germline, CDR1 DFQATT and CDR2 SNEGSKA (reference sequence). The CDR3 DNA reads as TGCAGTGCCCCTTGGGGGGGCGTGAACACTGAAGCTTTCTTT. Its translation is CSAPWGGVNTEAFF.

The chain carries TRBV5-4 and TRBJ2-3; the match to TRBD2 covers 12 bases. The trim removed 0 bases at V and 8 bases at J, leaving 4 bases unmatched. CDR3 size: 15 residues. Germline-derived CDR1 and CDR2 are SGHNT and YYREEE (reference sequence). CDR3 sequence: CASSLDLAGGRTQYF. The CDR3, as DNA: TGTGCCAGCAGCTTGGATCTAGCGGGGGGGCGTACGCAGTATTTT.

In this sample, this clonotype turned up many times. The chain combines TRBV7-9 with TRBJ1-1; D uncertain. Germline CDR1 reads SEHNR; CDR2 reads FQNEAQ (reference sequence). CDR3 length: 12 residues. Between the trimmed V and J ends, which lost 7 bases and 4 bases, there was a span of 10 bases. CDR3 coding DNA: TGTGCCAGCACCATCGTACTCACTGAAGCTTTCTTT. This encodes CASTIVLTEAFF.

This clonotype showed up many times. This chain uses TRBV20-1 with TRBJ2-5; possible D gene TRBD1, 7 bases. Trimming pared 5 bases from V and 5 bases from J, leaving 21 bases between. Germline V gives CDR1 DFQATT, CDR2 SNEGSKA (reference sequence). There are 15 residues in the CDR3. The CDR3 spells CSAEGAAGKEETQYF. CDR3 DNA: TGCAGTGCTGAGGGGGCCGCGGGGAAGGAGGAGACCCAGTACTTC.

This clonotype was counted a few times. The rearrangement links TRBV3-1 to TRBJ2-7; 11 bases match TRBD1. Trimming cost V 4 bases and J 7 bases; bases outside gene matches: 9. The CDR3 contains 15 residues. Germline values: CDR1 LGHDT, CDR2 YNNKEL (reference sequence). The CDR3 nucleotides read TGTGCCAGCAGCCCGGGACAGGGGGGAGTTCGGGAGCAGTACTTC. Translated: CASSPGQGGVREQYF.

The rearrangement joins TRBV20-1 to TRBJ2-7; D is unresolved. V dropped 3 bases and J dropped 3 bases, with 9 bases sitting between them. The CDR3 is made up of 12 amino acids. Germline values: CDR1 DFQATT, CDR2 SNEGSKA (reference sequence). Here the CDR3 reads CSASTSLYEQYF. In DNA form, the CDR3 reads TGCAGTGCTAGTACTTCCCTCTACGAGCAGTACTTC.

This clonotype was recorded once. V usage is TRBV6-5 and J usage is TRBJ1-5, with D perhaps matching TRBD1 (5 bases). V gave up 0 bases and J gave up 4 bases, with 10 bases separating them. Looked up from germline, CDR1 is MNHEY and CDR2 is SVGAGI. The CDR3 consists of 15 residues. CDR3 nucleotide sequence: TGTGCCAGCAGTTACTCCGGGACGGGAAATCAGCCCCAGCATTTT. Encoded protein: CASSYSGTGNQPQHF.

At least ten counts were recorded for this clonotype. This chain uses TRBV7-2 with TRBJ2-5; D unclear. V lost 5 bases, J lost 6 bases, and 13 bases lay in between. This CDR3 contains 13 residues. Germline values: CDR1 SGHTA, CDR2 FQGNSA. The CDR3 reads CASSPRGQQTQYF. The CDR3 region has the DNA TGTGCCAGCAGCCCTCGTGGGCAACAGACCCAGTACTTC. Using reference TRBV7-2 and TRBJ2-5 for the parts outside the CDR3, the full variable domain is GAGVSQSPSNKVTEKGKDVELRCDPISGHTALYWYRQSLGQGLEFLIYFQGNSAPDKSGLPSDRFSAERTGGSVSTLTIQRTQQEDSAVYLCASSPRGQQTQYFGPGTRLLVL.